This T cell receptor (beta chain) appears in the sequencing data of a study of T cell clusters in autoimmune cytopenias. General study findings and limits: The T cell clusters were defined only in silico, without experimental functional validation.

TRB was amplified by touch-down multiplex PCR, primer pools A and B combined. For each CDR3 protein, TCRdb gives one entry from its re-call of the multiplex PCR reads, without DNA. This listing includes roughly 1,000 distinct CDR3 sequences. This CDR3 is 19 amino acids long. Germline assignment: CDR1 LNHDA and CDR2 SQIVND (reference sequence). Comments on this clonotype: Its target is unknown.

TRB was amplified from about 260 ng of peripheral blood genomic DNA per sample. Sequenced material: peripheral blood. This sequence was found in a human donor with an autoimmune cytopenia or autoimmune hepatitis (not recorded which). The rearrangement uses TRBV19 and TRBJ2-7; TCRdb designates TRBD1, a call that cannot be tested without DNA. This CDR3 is CASSIRAARGSGRAYEQYF.